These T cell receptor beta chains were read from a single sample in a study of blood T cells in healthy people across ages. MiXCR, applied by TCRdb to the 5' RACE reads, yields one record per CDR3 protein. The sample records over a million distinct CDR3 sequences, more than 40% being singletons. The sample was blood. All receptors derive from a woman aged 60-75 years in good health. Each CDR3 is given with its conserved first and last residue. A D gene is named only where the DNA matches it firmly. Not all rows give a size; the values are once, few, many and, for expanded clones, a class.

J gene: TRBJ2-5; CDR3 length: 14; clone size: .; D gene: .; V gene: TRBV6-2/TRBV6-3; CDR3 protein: CAGTVSGGKETQYF; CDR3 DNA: TGTGCCGGCACCGTCTCCGGGGGAAAAGAGACCCAGTACTTC
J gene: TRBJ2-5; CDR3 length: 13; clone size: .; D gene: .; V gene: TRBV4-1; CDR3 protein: CASSQVWRETQYF; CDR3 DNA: TGCGCCAGCAGCCAAGTCTGGAGAGAGACCCAGTACTTC
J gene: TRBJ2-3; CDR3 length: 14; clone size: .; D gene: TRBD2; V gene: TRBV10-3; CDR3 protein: CAIRLAGSTDTQYF; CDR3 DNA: TGTGCCATCAGGCTAGCGGGGAGCACAGATACGCAGTATTTT
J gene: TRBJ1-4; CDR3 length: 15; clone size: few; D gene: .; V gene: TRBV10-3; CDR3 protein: CAISENGKSNEKLFF; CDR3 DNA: TGTGCCATCAGTGAGAACGGGAAGTCTAATGAAAAACTGTTTTTT
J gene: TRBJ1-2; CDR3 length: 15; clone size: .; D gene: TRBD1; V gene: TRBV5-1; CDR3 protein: CASSFGTGPNYGYTF; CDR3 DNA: TGCGCCAGCAGCTTCGGGACAGGCCCTAACTATGGCTACACCTTC
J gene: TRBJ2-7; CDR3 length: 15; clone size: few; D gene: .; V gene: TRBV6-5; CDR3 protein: CASSYSINGIYEQYF; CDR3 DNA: TGTGCCAGCAGTTACTCGATTAACGGAATCTACGAGCAGTACTTC
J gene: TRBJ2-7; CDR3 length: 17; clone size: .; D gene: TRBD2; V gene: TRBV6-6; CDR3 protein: CASSPGLAGVIYYEQYF; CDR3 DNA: TGTGCCAGCAGTCCGGGACTAGCGGGAGTAATCTATTACGAGCAGTACTTC
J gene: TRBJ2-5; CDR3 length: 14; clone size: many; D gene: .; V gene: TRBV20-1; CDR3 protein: CSARGQFLVETQYF; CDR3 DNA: TGCAGTGCTAGAGGTCAGTTCCTGGTGGAGACCCAGTACTTC
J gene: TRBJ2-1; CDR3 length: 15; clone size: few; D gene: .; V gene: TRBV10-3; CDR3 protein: CAISERGPVDNEQFF; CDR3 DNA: TGTGCCATCAGTGAGAGAGGGCCGGTGGACAATGAGCAGTTCTTC
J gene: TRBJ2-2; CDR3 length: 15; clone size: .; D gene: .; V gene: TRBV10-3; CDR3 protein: CAISSGTSNTGELFF; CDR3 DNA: TGTGCCATCAGTTCGGGGACATCGAACACCGGGGAGCTGTTTTTT